Each of the 20 T cell receptor beta chains below was sequenced from the same sample in a study of blood T cell repertoires in COVID-19 (dated by TCRdb to about 2020). The method was the immunoSEQ multiplex PCR assay. TCRdb mirrors the immuneACCESS table, restricted to in-frame sequences. Some clones are absent from its copies; in checked studies, under half trace to an unresolved V gene, and the reason for the others is unknown. The table for this sample lists under 400,000 clones; 88% of them were counted only once. Jointly, the top ten make up 1.5% to 2% of the sample. Material: peripheral blood. These receptor sequences come from a young woman with COVID-19, enrolled during active disease.

The CDR3, as DNA: TGTGCCAGCAGTTTCCCAGGGCAGGTCACTGAAGCTTTCTTT. Amino acid sequence: CASSFPGQVTEAFF. The chain uses TRBV6-6 and TRBJ1-1; tentatively, D is TRBD1 (5 bases). The V end lost 4 bases, the J end lost 4 bases, and 13 bases lay between the germline ends. Germline V gene sequence: CDR1 MNHNY, CDR2 SVGAGI (reference sequence). CDR3 size: 14 residues.

This clone showed up just a few times. V is TRBV7-2 and J is TRBJ2-5, with a possible D match to TRBD2 (7 bases). Trimming shortened V by 3 bases and J by 2 bases, and 16 bases separated the two germline ends. Germline V gene sequence: CDR1 SGHTA, CDR2 FQGNSA. The CDR3 contains 16 residues. CDR3 loop: CASSFGGASLQETQYF. DNA for the CDR3: TGTGCCAGCAGCTTTGGGGGGGCGTCTCTGCAAGAGACCCAGTACTTC.

This sequence joins TRBV27 and TRBJ1-2; unclear D gene. CDR1 MNHEY and CDR2 SMNVEV come from the germline V gene (reference sequence). This CDR3 has 14 residues. Trimming removed 3 bases at V and 0 bases at J, with 8 bases between. CDR3 region: CASSLAPTNYGYTF. The CDR3 nucleotides are TGTGCCAGCAGTTTGGCCCCAACTAACTATGGCTACACCTTC.

The V and J genes are TRBV19 and TRBJ1-3; no reliable D call. Germline CDR1 and CDR2: LNHDA and SQIVND (reference sequence). CDR3 length: 16 amino acids. V was clipped by 6 bases and J by 0 bases, with 15 bases between them. Here the CDR3 reads CASSQPGSPSGNTIYF. DNA for the CDR3: TGTGCCAGTAGCCAGCCCGGGAGTCCCTCTGGAAACACCATATATTTT.

Written as DNA, the CDR3 is TGTGCCAGCAGCTACACAGGGGGTGGCTACACCTTC. This sequence encodes CASSYTGGGYTF. The gene calls are TRBV7-9 and TRBJ1-2, with 8 bases aligning to TRBD1. Germline trimming cut 4 bases from V and 7 bases from J; bases unmatched to any gene: 2. Germline CDR1 SEHNR, CDR2 FQNEAQ (reference sequence). The CDR3 totals 12 residues.

This chain connects TRBV2 to TRBJ1-5; 7 bases fit TRBD1. CDR1 and CDR2 from the germline V gene are SNHLY and FYNNEI. After removal of 0 bases from V and 0 bases from J, the junction contained 5 bases not matched to a gene. This CDR3 contains 17 residues. The DNA for the CDR3 is TGTGCCAGCAGTGAAGCAGGGGGCGTGTATAGCAATCAGCCCCAGCATTTT. Translation gives CASSEAGGVYSNQPQHF.

The chain combines TRBV10-2 with TRBJ1-1, with D uncertain. The length of the CDR3 is 14 residues. V shed 4 bases and J shed 1 base, with 10 bases lying between them. Germline assignment: CDR1 WSHSY and CDR2 SAAADI. The DNA of the CDR3 is TGCGCCAGCAGTGCAACAAAAACGAACACTGAAGCTTTCTTT. It translates to CASSATKTNTEAFF.

The chain employs TRBV18 and TRBJ2-2; D is unclear. V lost 0 bases, J lost 6 bases, and 14 bases lay in between. CDR3 length equals 16 residues. Germline V lookup: CDR1 KGHSH, CDR2 LQKENI. For the CDR3, the DNA is TGTGCCAGCTCACCACCGAAGAGACAAGGCGCCGGGGAGCTGTTTTTT. This translates into CASSPPKRQGAGELFF.

CDR3 nucleotide sequence: TGTGCCAGCGGGGATACAGGGGTCGGGGCCAAAAACATTCAGTACTTC. Translating gives CASGDTGVGAKNIQYF. This rearrangement joins TRBV28 to TRBJ2-4; 7 bases are a match to TRBD1. The J segment lost 1 base and the V segment lost 8 bases, leaving 11 bases of the junction unmatched. Germline-derived CDR1 and CDR2 are MDHEN and SYDVKM. The CDR3 consists of 16 residues.

The rearrangement joins TRBV10-1 to TRBJ2-3, with a tentative D call TRBD1 (6 bases). The V gene's germline CDR1 is WNHNN and CDR2 SYGVQD (reference sequence). Trimming cost V 6 bases and J 1 base, with 11 bases left between them. This CDR3 spans 14 amino acids. CDR3 sequence reads: CASSTGYGTDTQYF. The DNA of the CDR3 is TGCGCCAGCAGCACAGGGTACGGCACAGATACGCAGTATTTT.

This clone was seen just once. J is TRBJ1-2 and V is TRBV12-3 or TRBV12-4; D is unclear. The CDR3 consists of 12 residues. With 7 bases removed from V and 8 bases from J, the gap between germline ends came to 14 bases. The CDR3 coding sequence is TGTGCCAGCAACCGACGGAGCCTGGGCTACACCTTC. Its translation is CASNRRSLGYTF.

The rearrangement uses TRBV29-1 and TRBJ2-3, with D tentatively TRBD2 (6 bases). Germline-derived CDR1 and CDR2 are SQVTM and ANQGSEA. V lost 6 bases and J 2 bases, leaving 12 bases between the germline ends. The CDR3 spans 13 residues. The CDR3 reads CSVRRGNTDTQYF. The DNA for the CDR3 is TGCAGCGTCCGACGGGGGAACACAGATACGCAGTATTTT.

The chain recombines TRBV3-1 (or the pseudogene TRBV3-2) with TRBJ2-3; D is perhaps TRBD1 (6 bases). The CDR3 extends over 14 amino acids. Per the germline V gene, CDR1 is LGHDT and CDR2 is YNNKEL (reference sequence). V gave up 3 bases and J gave up 3 bases, with 10 bases separating them. The CDR3 protein is CASSQGAETDTQYF. Written as DNA, the CDR3 is TGTGCCAGCAGCCAGGGGGCGGAAACAGATACGCAGTATTTT.

This clone was counted a single time. The CDR3 reads CASSEARAVVNYGYTF. The CDR3 bases are TGCGCCAGCAGTGAAGCCAGGGCGGTTGTTAACTATGGCTACACCTTC. The V call is TRBV10-2, the J call TRBJ1-2, with a tentative D call TRBD1 (5 bases). Between the trimmed V and J ends, which lost 3 bases and 1 base, there was a span of 15 bases. This CDR3 comprises 16 residues. Germline V gene lookup returns CDR1 WSHSY and CDR2 SAAADI.

J is TRBJ2-7 and V is TRBV2; D might be TRBD2 (6 bases). V dropped 4 bases and J dropped 0 bases, with 10 bases sitting between them. The germline V gene has CDR1 SNHLY and CDR2 FYNNEI. The CDR3 sequence is 14 residues long. CDR3 loop: CASSGGVLSYEQYF. DNA of the CDR3: TGTGCCAGCAGTGGGGGGGTACTCTCCTACGAGCAGTACTTC.

The rearrangement links TRBV21-1 to TRBJ1-6. TRBV21-1 is a pseudogene segment. CDR3 size: 13 residues. The CDR3 bases are TGTGCCAGCAGCAAGGGCGGGGATTCACCCCTCCACTTT. As protein: CASSKGGDSPLHF.

This chain uses TRBV30 with TRBJ1-5; D remains ambiguous. The CDR3 runs to 16 residues. Germline loops: CDR1 GTSNPN, CDR2 SVGIG (reference sequence). The V end lost 0 bases, the J end lost 0 bases, and 12 bases lay between the germline ends. The chain's CDR3 is CAWSVPSFLSNQPQHF. The CDR3 coding sequence is TGTGCCTGGAGTGTACCGAGCTTTCTTAGCAATCAGCCCCAGCATTTT.

This chain links TRBV3-1 (or the pseudogene TRBV3-2) with TRBJ2-2; 9 bases match TRBD2. The V segment lost 5 bases and the J segment 7 bases; nucleotides outside the gene matches: 14. Germline CDR1 is LGHDT and CDR2 is YNNKEL (reference sequence). CDR3 length: 17 residues. DNA of the CDR3: TGTGCCAGCAGCTCCGCGGGTCCTAGCGGGGAAAACGGGGAGCTGTTTTTT. It is translated as CASSSAGPSGENGELFF.

The genes are TRBV6-2 or TRBV6-3 and TRBJ1-5, with unresolved D. The V gene lost 0 bases and the J gene lost 6 bases, with 9 bases spanning the gap. Germline CDR1 is MNHEY and CDR2 is SVGEGT. This CDR3 is 14 amino acids long. In DNA, the CDR3 is TGTGCCAGCAGTTACTCGTTCGGGAGTCAGCCCCAGCATTTT. This codes for CASSYSFGSQPQHF.

The chain links TRBV7-2 to TRBJ1-3, with a weak D call TRBD1 (5 bases). CDR1 is SGHTA, CDR2 FQGNSA, per germline. This CDR3 region has 15 residues. V was trimmed by 3 bases and J by 4 bases, leaving 13 bases between them. CDR3 DNA: TGTGCCAGCAGCTTGGCGCAGGGCATCGGAAACACCATATATTTT. Translated, it gives CASSLAQGIGNTIYF.